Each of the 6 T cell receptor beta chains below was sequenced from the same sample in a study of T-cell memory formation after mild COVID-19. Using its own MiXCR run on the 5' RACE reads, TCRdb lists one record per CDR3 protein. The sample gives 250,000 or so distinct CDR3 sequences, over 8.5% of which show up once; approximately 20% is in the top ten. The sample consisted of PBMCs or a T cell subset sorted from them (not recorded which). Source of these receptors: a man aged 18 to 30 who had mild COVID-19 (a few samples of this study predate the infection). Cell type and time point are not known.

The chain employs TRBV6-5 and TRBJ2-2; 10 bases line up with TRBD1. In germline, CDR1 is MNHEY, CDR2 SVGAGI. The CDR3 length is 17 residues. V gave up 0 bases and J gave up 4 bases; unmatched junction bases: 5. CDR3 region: CASSYSGTGEGTGELFF. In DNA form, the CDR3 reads TGTGCCAGCAGTTACTCTGGGACAGGGGAGGGCACCGGGGAGCTGTTTTTT.

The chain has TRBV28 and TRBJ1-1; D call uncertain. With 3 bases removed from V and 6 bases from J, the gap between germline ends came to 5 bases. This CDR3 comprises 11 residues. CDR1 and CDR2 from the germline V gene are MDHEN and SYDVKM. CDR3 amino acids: CASSFIAEAFF. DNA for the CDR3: TGTGCCAGCAGTTTTATAGCTGAAGCTTTCTTT.

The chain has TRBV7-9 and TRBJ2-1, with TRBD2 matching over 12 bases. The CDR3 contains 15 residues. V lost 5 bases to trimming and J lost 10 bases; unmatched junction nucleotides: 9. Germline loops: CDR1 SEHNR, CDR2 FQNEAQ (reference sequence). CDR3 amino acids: CASSLRTSGEGEQFF. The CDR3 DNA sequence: TGTGCCAGCAGCCTCCGGACTAGCGGGGAAGGGGAGCAGTTCTTC.

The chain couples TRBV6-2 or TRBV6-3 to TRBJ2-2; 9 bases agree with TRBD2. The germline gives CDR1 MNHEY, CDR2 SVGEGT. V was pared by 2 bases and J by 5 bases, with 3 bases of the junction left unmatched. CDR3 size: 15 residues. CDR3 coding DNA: TGTGCCAGCAGTTACGGCGGGGGGGCGACCGGGGAGCTGTTTTTT. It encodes CASSYGGGATGELFF.

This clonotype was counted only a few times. DNA for the CDR3: TGCGCCAGCAGCCAAGATTATAATAAGAAAGAGACCCAGTACTTC. Protein sequence: CASSQDYNKKETQYF. The genes are TRBV4-3 and TRBJ2-5, with D hard to call. CDR1 is LGHNA and CDR2 is YSLEER in the germline V gene. V was cut by 0 bases and J by 3 bases, with 11 bases left in between. This CDR3 comprises 15 residues.

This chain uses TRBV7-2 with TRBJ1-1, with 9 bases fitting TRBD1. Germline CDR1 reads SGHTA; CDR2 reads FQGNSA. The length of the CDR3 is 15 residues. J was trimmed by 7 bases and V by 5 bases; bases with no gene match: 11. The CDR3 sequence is CASSLGDRDGSEAFF. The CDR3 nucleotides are TGTGCCAGCAGCCTAGGGGACAGGGACGGGAGTGAAGCTTTCTTT.